This entry lists 12 T cell receptor beta chains sequenced from one sample in a study of blood T cell repertoires in COVID-19. The repertoire was sequenced with immunoSEQ multiplex PCR; TCRdb's copy has only in-frame clones and lacks some. The sample has a few hundred thousand clones, about 90% seen once. What was sequenced was peripheral blood. Receptors were obtained from a woman in her sixties or seventies with COVID-19, enrolled during active disease.

V usage is TRBV9 and J usage is TRBJ2-1, with D possibly TRBD2 on 5 matching bases. Looked up from germline, CDR1 is SGDLS and CDR2 is YYNGEE. Trimming shortened V by 6 bases and J by 0 bases, and 16 bases separated the two germline ends. CDR3 length: 16 residues. The CDR3 loop reads CASTASGRSSYNEQFF. For the CDR3, the DNA is TGTGCCAGCACAGCGTCGGGGAGAAGCTCCTACAATGAGCAGTTCTTC.

The chain is built from TRBV5-1 and TRBJ2-3; 8 nucleotides line up with TRBD2. In germline, CDR1 is SGHRS, CDR2 YFSETQ. V shed 0 bases and J 2 bases; nucleotides not matched to a gene: 8. CDR3 size: 17 residues. The CDR3 bases are TGCGCCAGCAGCTTGGCCTTGGCTAGCGGGTACACAGATACGCAGTATTTT. Protein: CASSLALASGYTDTQYF.

CDR3 amino acids: CASSPGDTQYF. The CDR3 DNA reads as TGTGCCAGCTCACCCGGTGATACGCAGTATTTT. The chain links TRBV18 to TRBJ2-3; D uncertain. V lost 3 bases to trimming and J lost 6 bases, with 4 bases between them. This CDR3 comprises 11 residues. Germline V gene sequence: CDR1 KGHSH, CDR2 LQKENI.

This chain links TRBV11-3 with TRBJ2-1; TRBD2 matches at 13 bases. Trimming removed 6 bases from V and 6 bases from J; junction bases left unmatched: 8. Germline CDR1 reads SGHNT; CDR2 reads YENEEA. The CDR3 is made up of 16 amino acids. The CDR3 bases are TGTGCCAGCAGGCCTACTAGCGGGGGGGCCGTCAATGAGCAGTTCTTC. This gives the protein CASRPTSGGAVNEQFF.

The chain recombines TRBV4-1 with TRBJ1-1; TRBD1 might be the D (5 bases). The V gene lost 6 bases and the J gene lost 1 base, with 18 bases spanning the gap. In germline, CDR1 is MGHRA, CDR2 YSYEKL. The CDR3 is 16 residues long. The chain's CDR3 is CASRLSSQVWNTEAFF. CDR3 DNA sequence: TGCGCCAGCAGACTCTCCTCACAGGTTTGGAACACTGAAGCTTTCTTT.

A note on this clone: The sample contains more than one DNA sequence encoding this CDR3. The CDR3 protein is CASSETGDYGYTF. DNA for the CDR3: TGTGCCAGCAGTGAAACAGGCGACTATGGCTACACCTTC. The chain links TRBV6-1 to TRBJ1-2; D might be TRBD1 (5 bases). The CDR3 runs to 13 residues. Germline V gene sequence: CDR1 MNHNS, CDR2 SASEGT. V was trimmed by 2 bases and J by 3 bases, leaving 7 bases between them.

V is TRBV3-1 (or the pseudogene TRBV3-2) and J is TRBJ1-2, with D maybe TRBD1 (6 bases). Germline lookup yields CDR1 LGHDT and CDR2 YNNKEL (reference sequence). This CDR3 region has 14 residues. V was cut by 3 bases and J by 2 bases, with 10 bases left in between. The CDR3 loop is CASSQNRDNYGYTF. CDR3 nucleotides: TGTGCCAGCAGCCAGAACAGGGACAACTATGGCTACACCTTC.

The chain has TRBV2 and TRBJ1-1, with D uncertain. This CDR3 has 15 amino acids. The germline V gene encodes CDR1 SNHLY and CDR2 FYNNEI. V shed 3 bases and J shed 1 base, with 12 bases lying between them. The CDR3 loop is CASSDLGGGNTEAFF. In DNA, the CDR3 is TGTGCCAGCAGTGATCTAGGCGGAGGGAACACTGAAGCTTTCTTT.

This chain connects TRBV7-8 to TRBJ1-5; unclear D gene. Trimming stripped 5 bases from V and 1 base from J, with 15 bases between. The CDR3 sequence is 16 residues long. Looked up from germline, CDR1 is SGHVS and CDR2 is FQNEAQ. Here the CDR3 reads CASSPMVRHSNQPQHF. DNA for the CDR3: TGTGCCAGCAGCCCAATGGTGCGGCACAGCAATCAGCCCCAGCATTTT.

The rearrangement links TRBV2 to TRBJ2-3; D gene ambiguous. In germline, CDR1 is SNHLY, CDR2 FYNNEI. V lost 0 bases and J 3 bases, leaving 10 bases between the germline ends. This CDR3 has 15 amino acids. CDR3 region: CASSEARINTDTQYF. Here the CDR3 DNA reads TGTGCCAGCAGTGAAGCGCGGATCAATACAGATACGCAGTATTTT.

The chain carries TRBV3-1 (or the pseudogene TRBV3-2) and TRBJ1-3; the match to TRBD1 covers 7 bases. The CDR3 has 14 amino acids. The V segment lost 2 bases and the J segment 2 bases; nucleotides outside the gene matches: 0. The V gene's germline CDR1 is LGHDT and CDR2 YNNKEL (reference sequence). The CDR3 loop reads CASSQQGAGNTIYF. The CDR3 bases are TGTGCCAGCAGCCAACAGGGGGCTGGAAACACCATATATTTT.

The J gene is TRBJ2-7, the V gene TRBV20-1; D remains unclear. Germline values: CDR1 DFQATT, CDR2 SNEGSKA (reference sequence). The CDR3 length is 11 residues. The V end was cut by 2 bases, the J end by 2 bases, with 4 bases between. CDR3 protein: CSARRAYEQYF. CDR3 bases: TGCAGTGCTAGACGGGCCTACGAGCAGTACTTC.